The clone carrying this TCR beta chain was seen many times. The antigen is not known. This entry comes from a study of Graves' ophthalmopathy and Graves' hyperthyroidism. Broader study findings: Blood shared most expanded thyroid clonotypes above 0.001 frequency. For separating ophthalmopathy from stable hyperthyroidism, a 13-signature model gave 85% to 90% sensitivity and roughly 77% specificity.

Beta-chain TCR CDR3 regions were amplified from RNA transcripts. RT-PCR in the first round used HTBI primers; a second-round multiplex PCR followed. MiXCR, run by TCRdb on the multiplex PCR reads, gives a single entry per CDR3 protein. The data contain about 410,000 distinct CDR3 sequences, about 17% of them seen just once; the ten biggest clones take up roughly 1.5%. The V and J ends lost 4 bases and 4 bases, in that order; junction bases with no gene match: 2. The CDR3 runs 13 residues. Germline V gene lookup returns CDR1 ENHRY and CDR2 SYGVKD. A diagnosis was made from clinical symptoms together with serum thyroxine, TRAb, thyroid ultrasound and orbital computed tomography.

Sequencing was performed on peripheral blood. The sequence came from a woman aged 18-35 years with Graves' ophthalmopathy. The chain employs TRBV10-3 and TRBJ2-7; TRBD2 matches at 9 bases. CDR3 bases: TGTGCCATCAGTGGACTAGCGGCTTACGAGCAGTACTTC. Translation: CAISGLAAYEQYF.